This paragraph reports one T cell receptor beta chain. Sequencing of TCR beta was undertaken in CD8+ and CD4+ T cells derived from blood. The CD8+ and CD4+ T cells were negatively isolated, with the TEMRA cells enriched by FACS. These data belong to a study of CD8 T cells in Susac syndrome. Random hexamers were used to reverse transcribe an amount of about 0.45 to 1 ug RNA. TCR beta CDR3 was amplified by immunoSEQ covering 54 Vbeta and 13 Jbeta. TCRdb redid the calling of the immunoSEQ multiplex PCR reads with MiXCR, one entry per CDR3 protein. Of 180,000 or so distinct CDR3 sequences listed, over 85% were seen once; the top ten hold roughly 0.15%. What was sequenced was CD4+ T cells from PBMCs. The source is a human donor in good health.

CDR3 DNA sequence: TGTGCCAGCAGCCTCACAGGGGGTTATAATTCACCCCTCCACTTT. It is translated as CASSLTGGYNSPLHF. This chain links TRBV3-1 with TRBJ1-6; 8 bases are a match to TRBD1. The CDR3 covers 15 residues. The germline V gene has CDR1 LGHDT and CDR2 YNNKEL (reference sequence). Losses at the gene ends were 4 bases for V and 4 bases for J; bases not matched to a gene: 3.